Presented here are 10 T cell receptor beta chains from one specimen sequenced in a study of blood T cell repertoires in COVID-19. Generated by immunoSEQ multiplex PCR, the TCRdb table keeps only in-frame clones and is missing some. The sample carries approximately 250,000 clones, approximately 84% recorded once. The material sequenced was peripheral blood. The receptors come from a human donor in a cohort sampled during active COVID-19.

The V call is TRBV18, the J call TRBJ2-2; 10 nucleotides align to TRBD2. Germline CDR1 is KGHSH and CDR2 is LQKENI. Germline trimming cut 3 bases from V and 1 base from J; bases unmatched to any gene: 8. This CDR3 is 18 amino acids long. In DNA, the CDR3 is TGTGCCAGCTCACCCTTGGTGCTAGCGGGAGTGAACACCGGGGAGCTGTTTTTT. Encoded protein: CASSPLVLAGVNTGELFF.

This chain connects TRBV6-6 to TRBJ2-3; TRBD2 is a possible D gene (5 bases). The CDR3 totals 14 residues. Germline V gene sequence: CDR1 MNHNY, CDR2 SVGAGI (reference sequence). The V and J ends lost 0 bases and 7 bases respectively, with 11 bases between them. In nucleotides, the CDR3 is TGTGCCAGCAGTTACTCGGGAGTTGGGTATACGCAGTATTTT. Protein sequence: CASSYSGVGYTQYF.

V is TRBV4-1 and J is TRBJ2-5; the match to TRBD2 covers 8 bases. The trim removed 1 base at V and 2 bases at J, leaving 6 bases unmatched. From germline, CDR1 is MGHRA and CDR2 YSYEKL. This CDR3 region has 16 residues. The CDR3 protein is CASSQGVAGPQETQYF. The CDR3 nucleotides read TGCGCCAGCAGCCAAGGCGTAGCGGGGCCGCAAGAGACCCAGTACTTC.

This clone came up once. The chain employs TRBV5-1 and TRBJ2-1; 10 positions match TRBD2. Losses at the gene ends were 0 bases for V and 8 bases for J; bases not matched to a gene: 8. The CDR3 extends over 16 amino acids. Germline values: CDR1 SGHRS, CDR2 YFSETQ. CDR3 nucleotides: TGCGCCAGCAGCTTGGTCCCTAGCGGGAGTTCCTATGAGCAGTTCTTC. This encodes CASSLVPSGSSYEQFF.

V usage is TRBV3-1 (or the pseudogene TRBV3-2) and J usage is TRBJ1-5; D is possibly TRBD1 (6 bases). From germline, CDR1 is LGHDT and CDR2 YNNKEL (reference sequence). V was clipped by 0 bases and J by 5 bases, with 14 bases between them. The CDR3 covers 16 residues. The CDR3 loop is CASSQDMAGAYQPQHF. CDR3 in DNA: TGTGCCAGCAGCCAAGATATGGCAGGGGCCTATCAGCCCCAGCATTTT.

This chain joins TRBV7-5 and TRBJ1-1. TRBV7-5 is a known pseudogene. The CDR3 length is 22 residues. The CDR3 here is CARSLDLEGVRVNTVLVPEAFF. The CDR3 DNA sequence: TGTGCCAGAAGCTTAGATCTTGAGGGCGTTAGGGTTAATACCGTCCTAGTTCCTGAAGCTTTCTTT.

CDR3 DNA sequence: TGTGCCAGCAGCCACATTGGGGGGGGAGACAATGAGCAGTTCTTC. This encodes CASSHIGGGDNEQFF. This chain connects TRBV3-1 (or the pseudogene TRBV3-2) to TRBJ2-1; 7 nucleotides agree with TRBD2. The V gene's germline CDR1 is LGHDT and CDR2 YNNKEL (reference sequence). Germline trimming cut 3 bases from V and 5 bases from J; bases unmatched to any gene: 7. The length of the CDR3 is 15 residues.

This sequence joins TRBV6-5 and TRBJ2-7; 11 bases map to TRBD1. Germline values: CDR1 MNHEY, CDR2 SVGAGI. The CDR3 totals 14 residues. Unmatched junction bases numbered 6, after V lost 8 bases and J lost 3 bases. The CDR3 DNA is TGTGCCAGCGCGATGGACAGGGGGCACTACGAGCAGTACTTC. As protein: CASAMDRGHYEQYF.

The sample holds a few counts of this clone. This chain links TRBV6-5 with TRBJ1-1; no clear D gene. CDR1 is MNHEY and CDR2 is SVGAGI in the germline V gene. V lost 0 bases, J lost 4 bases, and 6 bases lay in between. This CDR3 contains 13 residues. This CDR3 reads CASSYSGTTEAFF. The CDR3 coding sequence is TGTGCCAGCAGTTACTCGGGCACCACTGAAGCTTTCTTT.

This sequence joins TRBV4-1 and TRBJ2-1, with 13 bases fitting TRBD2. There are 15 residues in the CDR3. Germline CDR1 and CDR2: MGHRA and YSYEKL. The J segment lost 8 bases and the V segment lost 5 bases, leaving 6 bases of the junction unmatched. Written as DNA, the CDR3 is TGCGCCAGCAGCTACACTAGCGGGGGGGCATATGAGCAGTTCTTC. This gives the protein CASSYTSGGAYEQFF.